This T cell receptor (beta chain) was captured by sequencing in a study of T cell responses to AZD1222 COVID-19 vaccine. Using immunoSEQ multiplex PCR, the repertoire was profiled, and TCRdb retains in-frame clones only, with some absent. The sample includes 95,000 to 130,000 clones, roughly nine tenths of them seen just once. The sequences come from peripheral blood, collected 28 days after the second AZD1222 dose. This receptor was taken from an adult who received the AZD1222 COVID-19 vaccine.

The CDR3 nucleotides read TGTGCCAGTAGTAAGGACGTTGTCAATCAGCCCCAGCATTTT. Residues: CASSKDVVNQPQHF. V usage is TRBV19 and J usage is TRBJ1-5; unclear D gene. Germline V CDR1 and CDR2: LNHDA, SQIVND (reference sequence). V gave up 4 bases and J gave up 3 bases, with 10 bases separating them. The CDR3 totals 14 residues.